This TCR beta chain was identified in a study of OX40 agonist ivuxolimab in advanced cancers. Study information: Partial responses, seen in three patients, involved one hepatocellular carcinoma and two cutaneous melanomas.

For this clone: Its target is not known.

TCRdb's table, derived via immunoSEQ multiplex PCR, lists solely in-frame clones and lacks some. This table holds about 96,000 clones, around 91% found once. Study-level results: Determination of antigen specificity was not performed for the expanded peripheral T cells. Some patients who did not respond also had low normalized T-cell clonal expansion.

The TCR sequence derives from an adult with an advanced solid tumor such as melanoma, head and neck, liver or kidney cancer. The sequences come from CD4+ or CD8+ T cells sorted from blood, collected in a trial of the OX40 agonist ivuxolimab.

Here the CDR3 reads CASSELGLLFF. Written as DNA, the CDR3 is TGTGCCAGTAGTGAGTTAGGACTTCTGTTTTTT. The rearrangement joins TRBV19 to TRBJ1-4; D is undetermined. Trimming left V 5 bases short and J 14 bases short, with 12 bases between. The CDR3 is 11 residues long. Germline CDR1 reads LNHDA; CDR2 reads SQIVND (reference sequence).